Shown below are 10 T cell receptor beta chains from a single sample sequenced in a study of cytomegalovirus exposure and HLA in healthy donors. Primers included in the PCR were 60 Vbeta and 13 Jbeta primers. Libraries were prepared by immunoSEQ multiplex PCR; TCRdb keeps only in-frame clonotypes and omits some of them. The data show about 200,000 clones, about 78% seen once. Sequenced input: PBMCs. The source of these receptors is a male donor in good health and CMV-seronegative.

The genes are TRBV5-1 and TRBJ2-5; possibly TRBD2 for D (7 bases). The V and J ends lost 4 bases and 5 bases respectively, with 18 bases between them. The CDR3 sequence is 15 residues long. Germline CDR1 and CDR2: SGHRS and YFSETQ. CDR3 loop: CASSPLRGAGETQYF. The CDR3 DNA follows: TGCGCCAGCAGCCCTTTACGGGGGGCGGGGGAGACCCAGTACTTC.

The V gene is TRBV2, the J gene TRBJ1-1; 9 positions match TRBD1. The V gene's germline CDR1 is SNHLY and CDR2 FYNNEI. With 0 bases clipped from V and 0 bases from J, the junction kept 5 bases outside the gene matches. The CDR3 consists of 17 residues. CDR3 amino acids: CASSEAPGQGLNTEAFF. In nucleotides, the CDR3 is TGTGCCAGCAGTGAAGCGCCGGGACAGGGCCTGAACACTGAAGCTTTCTTT.

CDR3 bases: TGTGCCTGGAGTACTGGGACTAGCGGACGTGGTGAGCAGTTCTTC. The encoded protein is CAWSTGTSGRGEQFF. The genes are TRBV30 and TRBJ2-1; 11 bases fit TRBD2. Germline trimming cut 2 bases from V and 9 bases from J; bases unmatched to any gene: 9. Germline lookup yields CDR1 GTSNPN and CDR2 SVGIG (reference sequence). The CDR3 is 15 amino acids.

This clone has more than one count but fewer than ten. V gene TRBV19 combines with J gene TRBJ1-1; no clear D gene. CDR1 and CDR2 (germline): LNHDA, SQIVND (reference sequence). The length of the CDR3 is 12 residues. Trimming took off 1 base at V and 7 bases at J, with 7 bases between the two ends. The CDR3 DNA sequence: TGTGCCAGTAGTATAGGAAAACTTGAAGCTTTCTTT. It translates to CASSIGKLEAFF.

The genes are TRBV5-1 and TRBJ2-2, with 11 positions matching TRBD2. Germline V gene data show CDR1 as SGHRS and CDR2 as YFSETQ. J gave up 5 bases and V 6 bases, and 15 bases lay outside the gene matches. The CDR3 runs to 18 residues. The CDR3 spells CASNSGGIAGGPTGELFF. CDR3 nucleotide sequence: TGCGCCAGCAACTCCGGGGGAATAGCGGGAGGGCCGACCGGGGAGCTGTTTTTT.

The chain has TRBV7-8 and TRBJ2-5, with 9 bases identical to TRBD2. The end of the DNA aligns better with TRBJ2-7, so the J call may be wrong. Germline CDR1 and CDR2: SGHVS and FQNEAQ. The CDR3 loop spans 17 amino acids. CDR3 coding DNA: TGTGCCAGCAGCTCGCCTAGCGGGACGGGGGTGGCCTACGAGCAGTACTTC. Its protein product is CASSSPSGTGVAYEQYF.

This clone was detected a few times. CDR3 in amino acids: CASSEGRNTEAFF. For the CDR3, the DNA is TGTGCCAGCAGTGAAGGCAGGAACACTGAAGCTTTCTTT. The chain recombines TRBV6-1 with TRBJ1-1; D unresolved. Germline assignment: CDR1 MNHNS and CDR2 SASEGT. Between the trimmed V and J ends, which lost 1 base and 1 base, there was a span of 4 bases. The CDR3 has 13 amino acids.

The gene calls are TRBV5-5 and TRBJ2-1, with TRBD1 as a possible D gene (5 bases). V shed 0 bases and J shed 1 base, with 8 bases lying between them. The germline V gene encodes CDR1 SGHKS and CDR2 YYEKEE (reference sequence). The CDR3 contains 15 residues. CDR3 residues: CASSLGGASYNEQFF. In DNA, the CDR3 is TGTGCCAGCAGCTTGGGGGGCGCGTCCTACAATGAGCAGTTCTTC.

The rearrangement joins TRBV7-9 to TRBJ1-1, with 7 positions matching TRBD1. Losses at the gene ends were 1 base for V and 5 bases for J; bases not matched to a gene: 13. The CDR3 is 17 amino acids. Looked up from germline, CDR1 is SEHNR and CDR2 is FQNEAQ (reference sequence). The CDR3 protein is CASSLVDRVAMMTEAFF. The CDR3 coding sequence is TGTGCCAGCAGCTTAGTCGACAGGGTCGCTATGATGACTGAAGCTTTCTTT.

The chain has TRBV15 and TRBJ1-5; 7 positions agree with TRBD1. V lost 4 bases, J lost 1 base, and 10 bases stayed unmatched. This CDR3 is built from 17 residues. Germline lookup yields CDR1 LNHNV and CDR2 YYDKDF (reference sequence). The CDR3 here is CATSTRPQGVSNQPQHF. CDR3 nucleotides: TGTGCCACCAGCACTCGACCGCAGGGGGTGAGCAATCAGCCCCAGCATTTT.